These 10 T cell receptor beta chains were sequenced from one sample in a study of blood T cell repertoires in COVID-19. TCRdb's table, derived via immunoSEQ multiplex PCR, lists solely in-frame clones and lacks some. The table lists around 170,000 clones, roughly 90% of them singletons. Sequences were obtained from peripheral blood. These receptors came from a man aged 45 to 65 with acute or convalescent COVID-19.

The chain's CDR3 is CASTRGGYEQYV. DNA of the CDR3: TGTGCCAGCACCCGAGGGGGCTACGAGCAGTACGTC. The V gene is TRBV5-8, the J gene TRBJ2-7; perhaps TRBD1 as D (6 bases). V was cut by 6 bases and J by 3 bases, with 10 bases left in between. Germline CDR1 and CDR2: SGHTS and YDEGEE. CDR3 size: 12 residues.

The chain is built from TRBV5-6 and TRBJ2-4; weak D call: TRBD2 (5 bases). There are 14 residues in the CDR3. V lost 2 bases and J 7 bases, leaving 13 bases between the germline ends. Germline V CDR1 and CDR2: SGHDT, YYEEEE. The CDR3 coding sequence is TGTGCCAGCAGCTTACCGACTACTTTGAACATTCAGTACTTC. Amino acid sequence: CASSLPTTLNIQYF.

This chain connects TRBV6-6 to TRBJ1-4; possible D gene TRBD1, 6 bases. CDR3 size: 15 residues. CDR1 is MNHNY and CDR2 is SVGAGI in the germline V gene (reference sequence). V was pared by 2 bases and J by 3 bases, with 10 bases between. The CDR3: CASSYAGAANEKLFF. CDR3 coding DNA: TGTGCCAGCAGTTACGCAGGGGCGGCTAATGAAAAACTGTTTTTT.

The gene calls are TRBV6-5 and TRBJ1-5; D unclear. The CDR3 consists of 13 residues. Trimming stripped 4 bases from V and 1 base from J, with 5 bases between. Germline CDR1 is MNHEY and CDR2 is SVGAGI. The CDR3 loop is CASSWASNQPQHF. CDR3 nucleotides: TGTGCCAGCAGTTGGGCCAGCAATCAGCCCCAGCATTTT.

Here the CDR3 reads CASSLRGLAGDEQYF. The CDR3 coding sequence is TGTGCCAGCAGCCTCCGAGGACTAGCGGGAGACGAGCAGTACTTC. The V gene is TRBV6-5, the J gene TRBJ2-7; 13 bases fit TRBD2. There are 15 residues in the CDR3. V shed 6 bases, J shed 5 bases, and the junction held 7 bases outside the gene matches. From germline, CDR1 is MNHEY and CDR2 SVGAGI.

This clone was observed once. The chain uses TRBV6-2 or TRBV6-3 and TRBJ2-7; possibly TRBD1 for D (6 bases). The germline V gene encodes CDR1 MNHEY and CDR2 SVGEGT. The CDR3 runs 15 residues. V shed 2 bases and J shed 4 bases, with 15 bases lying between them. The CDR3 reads CASSYPPGAGYEQYV. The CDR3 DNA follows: TGTGCCAGCAGTTACCCCCCAGGGGCGGGTTACGAGCAGTACGTC.

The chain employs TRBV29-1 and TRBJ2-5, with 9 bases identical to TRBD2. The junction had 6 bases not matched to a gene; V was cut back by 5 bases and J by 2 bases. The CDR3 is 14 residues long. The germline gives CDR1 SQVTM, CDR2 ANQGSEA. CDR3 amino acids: CSVRSSGTQETQYF. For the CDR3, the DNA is TGCAGCGTTAGGTCTAGCGGGACTCAAGAGACCCAGTACTTC.

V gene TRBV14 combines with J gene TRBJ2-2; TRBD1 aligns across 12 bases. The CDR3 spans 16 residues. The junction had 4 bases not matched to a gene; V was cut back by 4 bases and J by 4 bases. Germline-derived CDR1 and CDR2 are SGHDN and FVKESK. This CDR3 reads CASSPGTGGVTGELFF. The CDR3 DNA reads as TGTGCCAGCAGCCCGGGGACAGGGGGCGTCACCGGGGAGCTGTTTTTT.

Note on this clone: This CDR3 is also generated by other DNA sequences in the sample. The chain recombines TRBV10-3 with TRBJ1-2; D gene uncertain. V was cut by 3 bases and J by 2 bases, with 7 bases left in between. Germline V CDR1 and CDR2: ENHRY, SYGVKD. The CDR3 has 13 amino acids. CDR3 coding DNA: TGTGCCATCAGTGACAGCGCAAACTATGGCTACACCTTC. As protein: CAISDSANYGYTF.

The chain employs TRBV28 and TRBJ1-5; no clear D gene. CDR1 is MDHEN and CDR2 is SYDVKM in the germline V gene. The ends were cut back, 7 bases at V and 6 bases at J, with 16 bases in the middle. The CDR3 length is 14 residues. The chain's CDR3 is CASIMGGRSQPQHF. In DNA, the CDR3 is TGTGCCAGCATTATGGGCGGGAGAAGTCAGCCCCAGCATTTT.